Listed below are T cell receptor beta chains from one sample, sequenced in a study of OX40 agonist ivuxolimab in advanced cancers. The assay was immunoSEQ multiplex PCR, and TCRdb's table has in-frame clones only and misses some. This table has roughly 70,000 clones, around 86% appearing once. The specimen was CD4+ or CD8+ T cells sorted from blood, collected in a trial of the OX40 agonist ivuxolimab. The receptors here all came from an adult with an advanced solid tumor such as melanoma, head and neck, liver or kidney cancer. CDR3s include the opening cysteine and the closing phenylalanine or tryptophan.

j_call v_call cdr3_aa
TRBJ1-5 TRBV19 CASSRQGVGFSNQPQHF
TRBJ1-2 TRBV6-1 CASSEGSGVGGYTF
TRBJ2-1 TRBV11-3 CASSITGNYNEQFF
TRBJ2-3 TRBV6-5 CASSLASRTDTQYF
TRBJ2-3 TRBV21-1 CASSPSGRVTDTQYF
TRBJ1-2 TRBV25-1 CASSVVRDGGYTF
TRBJ2-7 TRBV7-3 CASRESGQGGYEQYF
TRBJ2-1 TRBV14 CASSQGASGIYNEQFF
TRBJ1-6 TRBV7-6 CASSLTGWDAPLHF
TRBJ1-2 TRBV27 CASSLNGYGYTF
TRBJ1-2 TRBV5-2 CASSQDQGVGDYGYTF
TRBJ2-1 TRBV11-3 CASSPGTTYNEQFF
TRBJ2-7 TRBV5-5 CASSLDMIFGAKSSYEQYF
TRBJ2-2 TRBV6-5 CASRDTANTGELFF
TRBJ2-1 TRBV30 CAWSLTGWRSAYNEQFF
TRBJ2-1 TRBV6-6 CASSYSMGGAYNEQFF
TRBJ2-1 TRBV7-2 CASSLRGDSYNEQFF
TRBJ2-7 TRBV6-6 CASRPGPGGEQYF
TRBJ1-2 TRBV11-3 CASSLGTGGYGYTF
TRBJ2-1 TRBV5-4 CASSLGGLNEQFF
TRBJ1-6 TRBV11-2 CASSLGEAYNSPLHF
TRBJ2-3 TRBV21-1 CASSTFGFTELDTQYF
TRBJ2-3 TRBV5-4 CASSLGRTDTQYF
TRBJ1-4 TRBV5-1 CASSLSGTGYNEKLFF
TRBJ2-5 TRBV7-7 CASVSVSGLQETQYF
TRBJ1-5 TRBV19 CASQEQVSNQPQHF
TRBJ2-7 TRBV7-2 CASSLDQGYSYEQYF
TRBJ2-1 TRBV11-2 CASSSSKGQGSYNEQFF
TRBJ2-1 TRBV2 CASRIGTSGRGNEQFF
TRBJ1-3 TRBV7-6 CASSLGSQGNTIYF
TRBJ1-5 TRBV2 CASKKDGEQPQHF
TRBJ1-5 TRBV4-1 CASSQTPYSNQPQHF
TRBJ1-1 TRBV7-8 CASSIQGAIEAFF
TRBJ1-1 TRBV6-6 CASSYPEGSPNTEAFF
TRBJ2-7 TRBV6-1 CASRVLVGNEQYF
TRBJ2-2 TRBV4-1 CASSQEDFRRSTGELFF
TRBJ1-5 TRBV5-6 CASSLAGGGQPQHF
TRBJ1-1 TRBV7-6 CASSLAQKGESTEAFF
TRBJ2-7 TRBV10-1 CASGQGYEQYF
TRBJ1-1 TRBV11-1 CASSLVGIGVGGAFF
TRBJ1-1 TRBV6-4 CASRAGTSGNTEAFF
TRBJ1-4 TRBV4-3 CASSQRGTGDEKLFF
TRBJ2-7 TRBV18 CASSQKPGLAGQLGSYEQYF
TRBJ1-5 TRBV6-1 CASGRTGERIQPQHF
TRBJ2-7 TRBV7-9 CASSRRGYEQYF
TRBJ2-1 TRBV19 CASSGTSGSLLNNEQFF
TRBJ2-2 TRBV5-1 CASSLGQGQTGELFF
TRBJ1-1 TRBV6-4 CASRGTGNTEAFF
TRBJ2-2 TRBV7-7 CASSPLTSGRYTGELFF
TRBJ1-2 TRBV18 CASSSSGGEGYTF
TRBJ1-3 TRBV6-5 CASSCSRDTGNTIYF
TRBJ2-2 TRBV6-1 CASGGLRTGELFF
TRBJ2-2 TRBV7-9 CASSPGGTGELFF
TRBJ1-6 TRBV2 CASILQGSPNSPLHF
TRBJ1-2 TRBV19 CASSLVGNYGYTF
TRBJ1-5 TRBV30 CAWSSGTANQPQHF
TRBJ2-7 TRBV6-1 CASTGSSLYEQYF
TRBJ1-6 TRBV6-1 CASSEGGTGNSPLHF
TRBJ1-3 TRBV6-5 CASSSGRGGGNTIYF